This paragraph covers one T cell receptor beta chain sequence. In the PCR, 60 Vbeta and 13 Jbeta primers were used. Sequenced by immunoSEQ multiplex PCR; TCRdb stores in-frame clones only, minus some. This sample has some 130,000 clones, with 79% found just once. The data belong to a study of cytomegalovirus exposure and HLA in healthy donors. From germline, CDR1 is GTSNPN and CDR2 SVGIG (reference sequence). CDR3 length: 17 amino acids. V gave up 3 bases and J gave up 0 bases, with 17 bases separating them. The chain combines TRBV30 with TRBJ2-2; D perhaps matches TRBD1 (6 bases). This TCR was recovered from a male donor in good health and CMV-seronegative. Material: PBMCs. The CDR3 loop is CAWSRLLGTTNTGELFF. For the CDR3, the DNA is TGTGCCTGGAGCCGGTTATTGGGGACAACGAACACCGGGGAGCTGTTTTTT.